This is a list of T cell receptor beta chains from one sample in a study of blood T cell repertoires in COVID-19. The table came from immunoSEQ multiplex PCR; TCRdb's copy has only in-frame clones and leaves some out. The table shows approximately 220,000 clones, with 88% occurring only once. Sequenced: PBMCs or T cells enriched from blood (not recorded which). These receptors all stem from a woman aged 30 to 39 who had recovered from COVID-19. CDR3s leave out the opening cysteine and the closing phenylalanine or tryptophan.

TRBJ1-1 | TRBV27 | ASSLRGDTEAF
TRBJ2-2 | TRBV6-5 | ASSSTGETGELF
TRBJ2-5 | TRBV6-5 | ASSYGIAGSQETQY
TRBJ1-4 | TRBV7-2 | ASSLGTGGREKLF
TRBJ2-7 | TRBV14 | ASSLRRDSYEQY
TRBJ1-1 | TRBV4-2 | ASSQEQFMNTEAF
TRBJ1-6 | TRBV5-1 | ASSLQVGRGDSPLH
TRBJ2-3 | TRBV4-2 | ASSQGLGAPDTQY
TRBJ1-2 | TRBV10-3 | AISDIYGYT
TRBJ2-7 | TRBV4-1 | ASSQGPLAGVGEQY
TRBJ1-4 | TRBV7-8 | ASSRPDRGGAWELF
TRBJ1-1 | TRBV5-6 | ASSLTENTEAF